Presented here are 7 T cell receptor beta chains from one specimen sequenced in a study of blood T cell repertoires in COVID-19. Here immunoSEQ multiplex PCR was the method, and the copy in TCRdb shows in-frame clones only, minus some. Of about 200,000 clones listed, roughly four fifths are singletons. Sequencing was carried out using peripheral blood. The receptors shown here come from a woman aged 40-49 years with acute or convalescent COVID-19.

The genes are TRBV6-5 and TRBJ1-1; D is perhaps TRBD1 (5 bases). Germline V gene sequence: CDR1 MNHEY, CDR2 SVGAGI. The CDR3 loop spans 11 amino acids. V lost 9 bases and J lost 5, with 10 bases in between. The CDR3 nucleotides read TGTGCCAGTGGAGGGGATACTGAAGCTTTCTTT. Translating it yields CASGGDTEAFF.

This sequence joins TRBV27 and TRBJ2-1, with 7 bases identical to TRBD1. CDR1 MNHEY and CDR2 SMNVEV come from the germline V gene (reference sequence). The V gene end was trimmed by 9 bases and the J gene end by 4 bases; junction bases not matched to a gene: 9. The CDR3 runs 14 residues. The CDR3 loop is CARNPGQRYNEQFF. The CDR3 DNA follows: TGTGCCAGAAACCCGGGACAGAGATACAATGAGCAGTTCTTC.

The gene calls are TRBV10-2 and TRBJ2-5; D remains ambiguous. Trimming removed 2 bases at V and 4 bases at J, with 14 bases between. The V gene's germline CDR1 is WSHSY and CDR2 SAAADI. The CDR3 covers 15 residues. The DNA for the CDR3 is TGCGCCAGCAGTGAGGTGGGCACCTTGGGAGAGACCCAGTACTTC. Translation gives CASSEVGTLGETQYF.

DNA of the CDR3: TGTGCCACCAGTGATCGACGACTAGCGGGACTATCCTACAATGAGCAGTTCTTC. Amino acid sequence: CATSDRRLAGLSYNEQFF. The chain is built from TRBV24-1 and TRBJ2-1, with 11 bases identical to TRBD2. The CDR3 is 18 residues long. Losses at the gene ends were 3 bases for V and 1 base for J; bases not matched to a gene: 7. The germline gives CDR1 KGHDR, CDR2 SFDVKD.

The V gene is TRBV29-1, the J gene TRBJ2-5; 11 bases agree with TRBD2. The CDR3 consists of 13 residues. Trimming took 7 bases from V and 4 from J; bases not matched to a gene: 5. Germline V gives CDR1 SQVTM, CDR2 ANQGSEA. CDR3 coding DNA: TGCAGCGCTAGGACTAGCGGGCGAGAGACCCAGTACTTC. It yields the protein CSARTSGRETQYF. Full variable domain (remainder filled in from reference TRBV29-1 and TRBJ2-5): SAVISQKPSRDICQRGTSLTIQCQVDSQVTMMFWYRQQPGQSLTLIATANQGSEATYESGFVIDKFPISRPNLTFSTLTVSNMSPEDSSIYLCSARTSGRETQYFGPGTRLLVL.

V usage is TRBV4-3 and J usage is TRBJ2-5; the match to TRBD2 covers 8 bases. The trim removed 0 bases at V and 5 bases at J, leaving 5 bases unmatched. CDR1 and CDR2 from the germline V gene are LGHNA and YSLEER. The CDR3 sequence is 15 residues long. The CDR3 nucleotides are TGCGCCAGCAGCCAAGATCGGGGGGGCGGGGAGACCCAGTACTTC. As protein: CASSQDRGGGETQYF.

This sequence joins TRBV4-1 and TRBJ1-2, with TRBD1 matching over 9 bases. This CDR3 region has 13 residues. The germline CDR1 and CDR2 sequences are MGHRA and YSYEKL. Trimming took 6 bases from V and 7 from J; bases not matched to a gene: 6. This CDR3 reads CASRRTGVGGYTF. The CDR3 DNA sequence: TGCGCCAGCAGAAGGACAGGGGTCGGTGGCTACACCTTC.